This passage covers 13 T cell receptor beta chains from one sample sequenced in a study of blood T cell repertoires in COVID-19. Produced via immunoSEQ multiplex PCR; TCRdb's table is partial and in-frame only. The sample has approximately 19,000 clones, just under 95% seen once. The sequenced sample consisted of peripheral blood. Receptors were obtained from a human donor in a cohort sampled during active COVID-19.

The chain combines TRBV28 with TRBJ2-7; the match to TRBD1 covers 8 bases. V trimming: 5 bases; J trimming: 4 bases; junction bases outside the gene matches: 1. Germline V lookup: CDR1 MDHEN, CDR2 SYDVKM. This CDR3 is built from 12 residues. CDR3 loop: CASSQGAYEQYF. The CDR3, as DNA: TGTGCCAGCAGTCAGGGGGCGTACGAGCAGTACTTC.

This clone is medium-sized in the sample. V and J are TRBV29-1 and TRBJ2-7; 7 positions agree with TRBD2. The trim removed 3 bases at V and 0 bases at J, leaving 8 bases unmatched. The CDR3 sequence is 15 residues long. CDR1 and CDR2 (germline): SQVTM, ANQGSEA. CDR3 in amino acids: CSVDLGLDGSYEQYF. CDR3 DNA: TGCAGCGTTGACTTAGGACTAGATGGCTCCTACGAGCAGTACTTC.

The rearrangement links TRBV15 to TRBJ1-2; D is unresolved. CDR3 size: 16 residues. Germline values: CDR1 LNHNV, CDR2 YYDKDF (reference sequence). The V and J ends lost 4 bases and 2 bases respectively, with 17 bases between them. The CDR3 spells CATSTWEGTRNYGYTF. The CDR3 nucleotides are TGTGCCACCAGCACGTGGGAGGGCACGAGAAACTATGGCTACACCTTC.

The chain carries TRBV6-2 or TRBV6-3 and TRBJ2-3; D uncertain. The CDR3 is 14 amino acids. CDR1 is MNHEY and CDR2 is SVGEGT in the germline V gene. The V end lost 2 bases, the J end lost 6 bases, and 12 bases lay between the germline ends. CDR3 residues: CASSYELVGDTQYF. CDR3 in DNA: TGTGCCAGCAGTTACGAGCTAGTTGGGGATACGCAGTATTTT.

This sequence joins TRBV4-3 and TRBJ2-1; TRBD1 matches at 9 bases. This CDR3 contains 17 residues. Germline values: CDR1 LGHNA, CDR2 YSLEER. The V gene end was trimmed by 3 bases and the J gene end by 5 bases; junction bases not matched to a gene: 11. CDR3 sequence: CASSHSTRGDRDNEQFF. Here the CDR3 DNA reads TGCGCCAGCAGCCATTCTACCCGGGGGGACAGGGACAATGAGCAGTTCTTC.

V is TRBV19 and J is TRBJ2-7; TRBD2 is a possible D gene (6 bases). Looked up from germline, CDR1 is LNHDA and CDR2 is SQIVND (reference sequence). Deletions cut 5 bases from V and 6 bases from J, with 23 bases between. The CDR3 sequence is 16 residues long. This CDR3 reads CASSAGGWLAVSEQYF. The CDR3 DNA is TGTGCCAGTAGTGCTGGGGGGTGGCTGGCGGTGAGCGAGCAGTACTTC.

The gene calls are TRBV6-6 and TRBJ1-1; maybe TRBD1 (5 bases). The CDR3 totals 12 residues. In germline, CDR1 is MNHNY, CDR2 SVGAGI (reference sequence). V lost 4 bases to trimming and J lost 7 bases, with 10 bases between them. The DNA for the CDR3 is TGTGCCAGCAGTTCGCCCGACAGTGAAGCTTTCTTT. This encodes CASSSPDSEAFF.

The chain recombines TRBV11-2 with TRBJ1-1, with 7 bases identical to TRBD1. Looked up from germline, CDR1 is SGHAT and CDR2 is FQNNGV. V trimming: 2 bases; J trimming: 2 bases; junction bases outside the gene matches: 5. The CDR3 is 15 residues long. The CDR3 coding sequence is TGTGCCAGCAGCTTATTGAGGGGGCGAAACACTGAAGCTTTCTTT. This translates into CASSLLRGRNTEAFF.

The chain employs TRBV5-1 and TRBJ1-6; D gene uncertain. The germline V gene has CDR1 SGHRS and CDR2 YFSETQ. This CDR3 has 17 amino acids. Trimming cost V 5 bases and J 0 bases, with 15 bases left between them. The DNA for the CDR3 is TGCGCCAGCAGTCTGGAGCCGTCGAGCTCCTATAATTCACCCCTCCACTTT. It encodes CASSLEPSSSYNSPLHF. Variable domain in full (rest from reference TRBV5-1 and TRBJ1-6): KAGVTQTPRYLIKTRGQQVTLSCSPISGHRSVSWYQQTPGQGLQFLFEYFSETQRNKGNFPGRFSGRQFSNSRSEMNVSTLELGDSALYLCASSLEPSSSYNSPLHFGNGTRLTVT.

The J gene is TRBJ1-2, the V gene TRBV4-2; weak D call: TRBD1 (5 bases). The CDR3 covers 16 residues. CDR1 and CDR2 from the germline V gene are LGHNA and YNFKEQ. The V end lost 0 bases, the J end lost 5 bases, and 16 bases lay between the germline ends. CDR3 sequence: CASSQEWGGGEYGYTF. CDR3 in DNA: TGTGCCAGCAGCCAAGAATGGGGTGGAGGGGAATATGGCTACACCTTC.

This chain connects TRBV6-5 to TRBJ1-6, with TRBD1 matching 7 bases. This CDR3 is built from 14 residues. Losses at the gene ends were 2 bases for V and 10 bases for J; bases not matched to a gene: 5. Looked up from germline, CDR1 is MNHEY and CDR2 is SVGAGI. The chain's CDR3 is CASSYTRQGSPLHF. Here the CDR3 DNA reads TGTGCCAGCAGTTACACAAGACAGGGATCACCCCTCCACTTT.

The rearrangement joins TRBV29-1 to TRBJ1-1; the D gene is possibly TRBD1 (6 bases). This CDR3 has 14 amino acids. V was trimmed by 4 bases and J by 5 bases, leaving 17 bases between them. Germline V gene sequence: CDR1 SQVTM, CDR2 ANQGSEA. This CDR3 reads CSVVRQASITEAFF. CDR3 sequence (DNA): TGCAGCGTTGTAAGACAGGCTTCGATTACTGAAGCTTTCTTT.

V usage is TRBV15 and J usage is TRBJ2-1, with 7 bases fitting TRBD1. The CDR3 consists of 13 residues. Germline V CDR1 and CDR2: LNHNV, YYDKDF (reference sequence). The V segment lost 5 bases and the J segment 7 bases; nucleotides outside the gene matches: 5. CDR3 in amino acids: CATSGQVGNEQFF. Here the CDR3 DNA reads TGTGCCACCAGCGGACAGGTAGGGAATGAGCAGTTCTTC. The full variable domain, rest sourced from reference TRBV15 and TRBJ2-1, is DAMVIQNPRYQVTQFGKPVTLSCSQTLNHNVMYWYQQKSSQAPKLLFHYYDKDFNNEADTPDNFQSRRPNTSFCFLDIRSPGLGDTAMYLCATSGQVGNEQFFGPGTRLTVL.